The 23 T cell receptor beta chains presented below share a single source sample, sequenced in a study of T cells after yellow fever vaccination. MiXCR, run by TCRdb on the 5' RACE reads, gives a single entry per CDR3 protein. In the table there are about 580,000 distinct CDR3 sequences, about 15% of which are singletons. The sample here was PBMCs, taken about 5 days after the first yellow fever vaccination. All receptors come from a man aged 18 to 30 who received the YFV17D yellow fever vaccine.

This clonotype was seen only a few times. As DNA, the CDR3 is TGTGCCAGCAGCTTAGGGACCGCAGGACTAGCTTATCCCGGGGAGCTGTTTTTT. Amino acids: CASSLGTAGLAYPGELFF. The chain is built from TRBV11-1 and TRBJ2-2; the match to TRBD2 covers 8 bases. Germline V gene lookup returns CDR1 SGHAT and CDR2 FQDESV (reference sequence). Trimming took 1 base from V and 6 from J; bases not matched to a gene: 13. The CDR3 is 18 residues long.

In its sample, this clonotype was seen once. The chain joins TRBV2 to TRBJ2-3; the D is unclear. The CDR3 is 14 amino acids. Between the trimmed V and J ends, which lost 2 bases and 2 bases, there was a span of 8 bases. The germline CDR1 and CDR2 sequences are SNHLY and FYNNEI. The CDR3, as DNA: TGTGCCAGCAGTGAAAAGTTGGTCACAGATACGCAGTATTTT. It encodes CASSEKLVTDTQYF.

This chain joins TRBV6-6 and TRBJ2-2, with D perhaps TRBD2 (6 bases). Trimming shortened V by 6 bases and J by 6 bases, and 11 bases separated the two germline ends. The CDR3 covers 13 residues. CDR1 is MNHNY and CDR2 is SVGAGI in the germline V gene (reference sequence). The CDR3 sequence is CASSPRLAGELFF. The CDR3 DNA follows: TGTGCCAGCAGCCCCCGACTAGCCGGGGAGCTGTTTTTT.

This clonotype was found a few times. The chain couples TRBV5-1 to TRBJ1-2; D possibly corresponds to TRBD1 (6 bases). V was clipped by 4 bases and J by 5 bases, with 15 bases between them. CDR1 is SGHRS and CDR2 is YFSETQ in the germline V gene. This CDR3 is 14 amino acids long. The DNA of the CDR3 is TGCGCCAGCAGCCGTGGTGACAGGACTTATGGCTACACCTTC. As protein: CASSRGDRTYGYTF. Full variable domain (remainder filled in from reference TRBV5-1 and TRBJ1-2): KAGVTQTPRYLIKTRGQQVTLSCSPISGHRSVSWYQQTPGQGLQFLFEYFSETQRNKGNFPGRFSGRQFSNSRSEMNVSTLELGDSALYLCASSRGDRTYGYTFGSGTRLTVV.

The chain has TRBV5-4 and TRBJ2-4; 7 positions match TRBD1. The CDR3 length is 13 residues. The J segment lost 3 bases and the V segment lost 3 bases, leaving 0 bases of the junction unmatched. The germline gives CDR1 SGHNT, CDR2 YYREEE (reference sequence). The CDR3 spells CASSSGGKNIQYF. CDR3 DNA sequence: TGTGCCAGCAGCTCAGGGGGCAAAAACATTCAGTACTTC.

The V call is TRBV12-3 or TRBV12-4, the J call TRBJ1-2; 7 bases match TRBD1. The CDR3 runs 13 residues. With 5 bases clipped from V and 1 base from J, the junction kept 1 base outside the gene matches. CDR3 region: CASSDRDNYGYTF. The CDR3 DNA sequence: TGTGCCAGCAGTGACAGGGATAACTATGGCTACACCTTC.

Only a few counts were recorded for this clonotype. V usage is TRBV6-1 and J usage is TRBJ1-1; no firm D call. Trimming removed 1 base at V and 5 bases at J, with 14 bases between. Germline CDR1 and CDR2: MNHNS and SASEGT. This CDR3 has 15 residues. For the CDR3, the DNA is TGTGCCAGCAGTGAAGAGCGCCCGGCTTGGACTGAAGCTTTCTTT. This codes for CASSEERPAWTEAFF.

The chain recombines TRBV5-1 with TRBJ1-6; a possible D gene is TRBD1 (6 bases). This CDR3 spans 16 amino acids. Germline loops: CDR1 SGHRS, CDR2 YFSETQ. With 0 bases removed from V and 10 bases from J, the gap between germline ends came to 17 bases. CDR3 region: CASSLVSPGTKSPLHF. The CDR3 nucleotides are TGCGCCAGCAGCTTGGTGTCACCAGGGACAAAATCACCCCTCCACTTT.

The chain joins TRBV20-1 to TRBJ2-7, with TRBD1 matching over 11 bases. The CDR3 contains 13 residues. Per germline, CDR1 DFQATT and CDR2 SNEGSKA (reference sequence). Trimming cost V 5 bases and J 5 bases; bases outside gene matches: 5. CDR3: CSAPGQGADEQYF. The CDR3 bases are TGCAGTGCTCCAGGACAGGGGGCGGACGAGCAGTACTTC.

The gene calls are TRBV5-1 and TRBJ1-4; a weak D match, TRBD1 (6 bases). Between the trimmed V and J ends, which lost 3 bases and 2 bases, there was a span of 17 bases. In germline, CDR1 is SGHRS, CDR2 YFSETQ. The CDR3 has 17 amino acids. The DNA for the CDR3 is TGCGCCAGCAGCTCCGTCGGGGGGCAAAGGACTAATGAAAAACTGTTTTTT. Its protein is CASSSVGGQRTNEKLFF.

The chain employs TRBV5-4 and TRBJ1-1; perhaps TRBD1 as D (6 bases). This CDR3 comprises 16 residues. Per the germline V gene, CDR1 is SGHNT and CDR2 is YYREEE (reference sequence). V was shortened by 4 bases and J by 5 bases, with 21 bases between the two germline ends. CDR3 nucleotides: TGTGCCAGCAGCCGAGGGGGGCAGGGACTGAGTACTGAAGCTTTCTTT. Translated: CASSRGGQGLSTEAFF.

The chain recombines TRBV14 with TRBJ2-5; 12 bases map to TRBD1. Germline V gives CDR1 SGHDN, CDR2 FVKESK. The CDR3 runs 16 residues. V lost 2 bases and J lost 5; bases outside the gene matches: 6. This chain's CDR3 is CASSQPGQGAWETQYF. The CDR3 nucleotides are TGTGCCAGCAGCCAACCGGGACAGGGGGCATGGGAGACCCAGTACTTC.

This clonotype was seen a few times. This chain uses TRBV5-6 with TRBJ1-1, with no clear D. V lost 1 base, J lost 1 base, and 14 bases lay in between. The CDR3 runs to 16 residues. CDR1 is SGHDT, CDR2 YYEEEE, per germline. CDR3 nucleotides: TGTGCCAGCAGCTTGTTAGGAAACAGCCAGAACACTGAAGCTTTCTTT. Translating gives CASSLLGNSQNTEAFF.

This clonotype was seen a few times. The chain couples TRBV10-3 to TRBJ2-5; TRBD1 is a possible D gene (6 bases). The length of the CDR3 is 13 residues. Trimming removed 10 bases at V and 3 bases at J, with 15 bases between. Germline loops: CDR1 ENHRY, CDR2 SYGVKD. Here the CDR3 reads CATYTGLEETQYF. Written as DNA, the CDR3 is TGTGCCACTTATACAGGGTTGGAAGAGACCCAGTACTTC.

The J gene is TRBJ2-2, the V gene TRBV7-2, with D unresolved. Germline V gene lookup returns CDR1 SGHTA and CDR2 FQGNSA. Between the trimmed V and J ends, which lost 2 bases and 2 bases, there was a span of 9 bases. The CDR3 contains 15 residues. The DNA for the CDR3 is TGTGCCAGCAGCTTACTAACCACCAACACCGGGGAGCTGTTTTTT. Translating it yields CASSLLTTNTGELFF. Full variable domain (remainder filled in from reference TRBV7-2 and TRBJ2-2): GAGVSQSPSNKVTEKGKDVELRCDPISGHTALYWYRQSLGQGLEFLIYFQGNSAPDKSGLPSDRFSAERTGGSVSTLTIQRTQQEDSAVYLCASSLLTTNTGELFFGEGSRLTVL.

The V call is TRBV19, the J call TRBJ2-1; 8 positions agree with TRBD1. Per germline, CDR1 LNHDA and CDR2 SQIVND (reference sequence). The CDR3 runs 17 residues. Germline trimming cut 1 base from V and 5 bases from J; bases unmatched to any gene: 10. The CDR3 protein is CASSIGDWQGAHNEQFF. The CDR3 DNA sequence: TGTGCCAGTAGTATAGGAGATTGGCAGGGGGCGCACAATGAGCAGTTCTTC.

The chain joins TRBV29-1 to TRBJ2-5; 11 bases align to TRBD1. The CDR3 runs 16 residues. Germline assignment: CDR1 SQVTM and CDR2 ANQGSEA. V lost 0 bases and J lost 3; bases outside the gene matches: 6. The CDR3 DNA is TGCAGCGTTGAAGATCTGGACAGGGGGCGCGAAGAGACCCAGTACTTC. This translates into CSVEDLDRGREETQYF.

The chain has TRBV20-1 and TRBJ2-3, with a possible D match to TRBD1 (5 bases). The V gene lost 4 bases and the J gene lost 4 bases, with 21 bases spanning the gap. The CDR3 has 16 amino acids. In germline, CDR1 is DFQATT, CDR2 SNEGSKA (reference sequence). This CDR3 is CSATFLGVILSDTQYF. The CDR3 nucleotides read TGCAGTGCTACCTTTCTAGGGGTCATACTTTCAGATACGCAGTATTTT.

This chain links TRBV5-1 with TRBJ2-1, with 12 bases fitting TRBD2. V shed 4 bases, J shed 5 bases, and the junction held 4 bases outside the gene matches. The CDR3 totals 15 residues. CDR1 is SGHRS, CDR2 YFSETQ, per germline. As DNA, the CDR3 is TGCGCCAGCAGCCCCAGGACTAGCGGGGACAATGAGCAGTTCTTC. Residues: CASSPRTSGDNEQFF.

There are a few counts of this clonotype. DNA of the CDR3: TGCGCCAGCAGCTTGAGAACCGGCGGGGGAAAAGGCACTGAAGCTTTCTTT. Residues: CASSLRTGGGKGTEAFF. V and J are TRBV5-1 and TRBJ1-1; perhaps TRBD1 as D (5 bases). The ends were cut back, 1 base at V and 4 bases at J, with 20 bases in the middle. The CDR3 has 17 amino acids. The germline gives CDR1 SGHRS, CDR2 YFSETQ.

The sample holds a few counts of this clonotype. The rearrangement links TRBV20-1 to TRBJ2-5; D possibly matches TRBD1 or TRBD2 (5 bases each). Trimming removed 2 bases from V and 4 bases from J, with 17 bases in between. The CDR3 length is 15 residues. In germline, CDR1 is DFQATT, CDR2 SNEGSKA (reference sequence). The CDR3 loop reads CSARKVREGGETQYF. The CDR3 DNA is TGCAGTGCTAGAAAGGTCAGGGAAGGAGGAGAGACCCAGTACTTC.

This clonotype has ten or more counts. The CDR3 bases are TGCGCCAGCAGTGAGTTTGGCGGGGGATCATACAATGAGCAGTTCTTC. This sequence encodes CASSEFGGGSYNEQFF. V gene TRBV10-1 combines with J gene TRBJ2-1, with TRBD2 matching over 7 bases. The ends lost 1 base at V and 4 bases at J; junction bases unmatched: 7. Germline V lookup: CDR1 WNHNN, CDR2 SYGVQD (reference sequence). The CDR3 runs 16 residues.

This clonotype has just a few counts. The chain recombines TRBV20-1 with TRBJ2-1; D unresolved. Germline assignment: CDR1 DFQATT and CDR2 SNEGSKA (reference sequence). The germline V and J ends were trimmed by 1 base and 2 bases, with 9 bases remaining between them. The CDR3 totals 14 residues. This chain's CDR3 is CSARARIPYNEQFF. The CDR3 nucleotides are TGCAGTGCTAGAGCACGGATTCCCTACAATGAGCAGTTCTTC.